These 12 T cell receptor beta chains came from one sample sequenced in a study of T cells in Graves' hyperthyroidism and ophthalmopathy. Template material for amplifying TCR beta CDR3 regions consisted of RNA transcripts. TCR CDR3 underwent first-round RT-PCR with the HTBI primer set. Each CDR3 protein is one row after TCRdb ran MiXCR on the multiplex PCR reads. This sample yields 700,000 to 950,000 distinct CDR3 sequences, of which just over 35% are seen a single time; roughly 30% belongs to the top ten. Sequencing was done on a sample of blood. The receptor source for this set is a woman aged 35 to 49 with Graves' hyperthyroidism.

This clonotype was recorded a few times. The V call is TRBV10-3, the J call TRBJ2-7; the D gene is possibly TRBD2 (6 bases). The end of the DNA is better explained by TRBJ2-1, so the J call may be wrong. There are 14 residues in the CDR3. Germline V lookup: CDR1 ENHRY, CDR2 SYGVKD. CDR3 DNA sequence: TGTGCCATCAGTGCGGCGGGGAGGATCAATGAGCAGTTCTTC. This encodes CAISAAGRINEQFF.

The chain links TRBV10-3 to TRBJ2-7; a weak D match, TRBD1 (6 bases). The CDR3 is 13 residues long. The germline V gene encodes CDR1 ENHRY and CDR2 SYGVKD. The V gene lost 6 bases and the J gene lost 1 base, with 10 bases spanning the gap. The chain's CDR3 is CAISSDRSYEQYF. The CDR3 DNA reads TGTGCCATCAGCTCGGACAGATCCTACGAGCAGTACTTC.

The table lists this clonotype with many counts. Written as DNA, the CDR3 is TGTGCCAGCAGCTTAGTCCGGGACAGTAAAGAGACCCAGTACTTC. It encodes CASSLVRDSKETQYF. The chain has TRBV7-2 and TRBJ2-5, with TRBD1 matching over 7 bases. After removal of 1 base from V and 3 bases from J, the junction contained 5 bases not matched to a gene. The germline CDR1 and CDR2 sequences are SGHTA and FQGNSA. This CDR3 has 15 amino acids.

V usage is TRBV6-6 and J usage is TRBJ2-2; unclear D gene. V lost 7 bases and J 5 bases, leaving 8 bases between the germline ends. Germline V gene data show CDR1 as MNHNY and CDR2 as SVGAGI (reference sequence). There are 12 residues in the CDR3. CDR3 DNA sequence: TGTGCCAGCAAAAAGATTACCGGGGAGCTGTTTTTT. Translated: CASKKITGELFF.

The table lists this clonotype with many counts. The CDR3 sequence: CAISDGPVSNQPQHF. CDR3 bases: TGTGCCATCAGTGACGGCCCAGTTAGCAATCAGCCCCAGCATTTT. This chain uses TRBV10-3 with TRBJ1-5; D uncertain. Per germline, CDR1 ENHRY and CDR2 SYGVKD. The CDR3 runs to 15 residues. Trimming shortened V by 3 bases and J by 0 bases, and 9 bases separated the two germline ends.

This clonotype was seen only a few times. This rearrangement joins TRBV12-3 or TRBV12-4 to TRBJ1-1; 9 bases agree with TRBD1. V trimming: 10 bases; J trimming: 1 base; junction bases outside the gene matches: 13. There are 16 residues in the CDR3. CDR3 bases: TGTGCCAACCTCAGATACAGGGGGCAAGGGAACACTGAAGCTTTCTTT. Protein product: CANLRYRGQGNTEAFF.

The sample holds a few counts of this clonotype. The V and J genes are TRBV6-5 and TRBJ1-1; no reliable D call. CDR1 is MNHEY and CDR2 is SVGAGI in the germline V gene. Trimming stripped 2 bases from V and 5 bases from J, with 9 bases between. CDR3 length equals 13 residues. The CDR3 nucleotides are TGTGCCAGCAGTTACATTAGGGAGACTGAAGCTTTCTTT. Amino acids: CASSYIRETEAFF.

To note about this clonotype: The CDR3 carries no conserved terminal phenylalanine or tryptophan, so it likely arises from a read error. Because the CDR3's place on the DNA is in doubt, the DNA is left out and the CDR3 is given as listed by TCRdb. The chain joins TRBV10-3 to TRBJ2-6. Ends included, the CDR3 has 8 residues. CDR1 is ENHRY, CDR2 SYGVKD, per germline. CDR3 sequence reads: CAISEETS.

At least ten counts were recorded for this clonotype. The V and J genes are TRBV7-2 and TRBJ1-5, with D perhaps TRBD1 (5 bases). This CDR3 has 14 residues. Germline-derived CDR1 and CDR2 are SGHTA and FQGNSA. V was trimmed by 1 base and J by 6 bases, leaving 10 bases between them. The CDR3 is CTSSLDGGTQPQHF. The CDR3 DNA reads TGTACCAGCAGCTTAGATGGAGGGACTCAGCCCCAGCATTTT.

This clonotype showed up many times. The chain carries TRBV4-3 and TRBJ1-6; D gene unclear. The CDR3 is 14 residues long. Looked up from germline, CDR1 is LGHNA and CDR2 is YSLEER. V was clipped by 0 bases and J by 5 bases, with 5 bases between them. The CDR3 region has the DNA TGCGCCAGCAGCCAAGACAGAAATAATTCACCCCTCCACTTT. This codes for CASSQDRNNSPLHF.

The table lists this clonotype with a few counts. The chain has TRBV19 and TRBJ1-4, with D hard to call. V was pared by 3 bases and J by 5 bases, with 7 bases between. The CDR3 consists of 13 residues. Germline lookup yields CDR1 LNHDA and CDR2 SQIVND (reference sequence). This CDR3 is CASSIVMNEKLFF. The CDR3 DNA reads TGTGCCAGTAGTATCGTGATGAATGAAAAACTGTTTTTT.

This clonotype was observed at least ten times. The chain links TRBV7-3 to TRBJ2-7; D unclear. The CDR3 has 13 amino acids. Germline lookup yields CDR1 SGHTA and CDR2 FQGTGA. The V and J ends lost 2 bases and 3 bases respectively, with 8 bases between them. CDR3 protein: CASSLGSGYEQYF. The CDR3 nucleotides are TGTGCCAGCAGCTTAGGGTCGGGCTACGAGCAGTACTTC.